A single sample is the source of the 29 T cell receptor beta chains below, sequenced in a study of shared clonotypes between healthy human individuals. Repertoires were generated with immunoSEQ multiplex PCR, while TCRdb's copy carries only in-frame clones and drops some. The sample lists some 530,000 clones, 81% occurring once. The sequencing input was PBMCs. The receptors come from a woman aged 40 to 55 in good health. Some clones in this sample may be carry-over from other donors' samples.

The chain has TRBV29-1 and TRBJ1-2; D remains ambiguous. This CDR3 has 12 residues. The germline V and J ends were trimmed by 4 bases and 7 bases, with 13 bases remaining between them. The germline gives CDR1 SQVTM, CDR2 ANQGSEA. CDR3 sequence (DNA): TGCAGCGTTGTATCTGTACTTGCTGGCTACACCTTC. Its translation: CSVVSVLAGYTF. The complete variable domain, with remaining parts taken from reference TRBV29-1 and TRBJ1-2, reads SAVISQKPSRDICQRGTSLTIQCQVDSQVTMMFWYRQQPGQSLTLIATANQGSEATYESGFVIDKFPISRPNLTFSTLTVSNMSPEDSSIYLCSVVSVLAGYTFGSGTRLTVV.

The chain uses TRBV30 and TRBJ2-2; 8 bases match TRBD2. CDR3 length: 16 residues. Germline V lookup: CDR1 GTSNPN, CDR2 SVGIG (reference sequence). V lost 2 bases, J lost 5 bases, and 10 bases stayed unmatched. The CDR3 region is CAWSIRGLAPTGELFF. The CDR3 DNA reads TGTGCCTGGAGTATAAGAGGACTAGCCCCTACCGGGGAGCTGTTTTTT.

This clone showed up just a few times. V gene TRBV5-1 combines with J gene TRBJ2-6; D gene unclear. The ends were cut back, 2 bases at V and 4 bases at J, with 13 bases in the middle. Looked up from germline, CDR1 is SGHRS and CDR2 is YFSETQ. The CDR3 sequence is 16 residues long. The DNA for the CDR3 is TGCGCCAGCAGCTTAGGTTGGGATTCCGGGGCCAACGTCCTGACTTTC. This encodes CASSLGWDSGANVLTF.

The chain combines TRBV7-3 with TRBJ2-5, with D unresolved. Trimming took 3 bases from V and 5 from J, leaving 10 bases between them. This CDR3 is 13 amino acids long. Germline CDR1 is SGHTA and CDR2 is FQGTGA. The CDR3 DNA reads TGTGCCAGCAGCTTCGGGCTAGGCGAGACCCAGTACTTC. This translates into CASSFGLGETQYF.

This clone was seen just once. The chain links TRBV28 to TRBJ1-4; D is uncertain. The CDR3 extends over 14 amino acids. The V and J ends lost 6 bases and 5 bases respectively, with 13 bases between them. Looked up from germline, CDR1 is MDHEN and CDR2 is SYDVKM. CDR3 amino acids: CASRWPGSNEKLFF. As DNA, the CDR3 is TGTGCCAGCAGGTGGCCGGGATCCAATGAAAAACTGTTTTTT.

This chain connects TRBV2 to TRBJ2-5; 7 nucleotides align to TRBD1. V trimming: 5 bases; J trimming: 5 bases; junction bases outside the gene matches: 11. The CDR3 covers 15 residues. The germline gives CDR1 SNHLY, CDR2 FYNNEI. The CDR3 DNA follows: TGTGCCAGCAGTCGTACAGGGGCGGTGGGGGAGACCCAGTACTTC. Encoded protein: CASSRTGAVGETQYF.

This clone was seen once. A single base is all that separates this from a far larger clone, so a read error is likely. This chain connects TRBV5-4 to TRBJ1-2, with 8 bases that match TRBD1. Per the germline V gene, CDR1 is SGHNT and CDR2 is YYREEE (reference sequence). V lost 4 bases to trimming and J lost 4 bases; unmatched junction nucleotides: 3. CDR3 length: 13 residues. CDR3 bases: TGTGCCAGCAGCCCAGACAGGGGCTATGGCTACACCTTC. This sequence encodes CASSPDRGYGYTF.

The chain recombines TRBV28 with TRBJ2-5; possibly TRBD1 for D (7 bases). The J call may be mistaken, given a closer DNA end match to TRBJ2-7. The CDR3 spans 14 residues. The germline V gene encodes CDR1 MDHEN and CDR2 SYDVKM. This CDR3 reads CASSFPARGVEQYF. In nucleotides, the CDR3 is TGTGCCAGCAGTTTCCCGGCCAGGGGGGTCGAGCAGTACTTC.

On this clone itself: It differs at one base from a far larger clone, so likely a read error. Without the conserved terminal phenylalanine or tryptophan, this CDR3 likely stems from a read error. The chain has TRBV25-1 and TRBJ2-7; 10 nucleotides line up with TRBD2. Germline values: CDR1 MGHDK, CDR2 SYGVNS. The ends lost 5 bases at V and 6 bases at J; junction bases unmatched: 13. The CDR3 is 16 amino acids. CDR3: CASSPSGSRSRGEQYS. The DNA of the CDR3 is TGTGCCAGCAGTCCTAGCGGGAGCCGATCACGGGGCGAGCAGTACTCC.

V usage is TRBV7-2 and J usage is TRBJ1-1; D might be TRBD1 (6 bases). Germline V gene data show CDR1 as SGHTA and CDR2 as FQGNSA. CDR3 length: 12 amino acids. Trimming shortened V by 11 bases and J by 11 bases, and 21 bases separated the two germline ends. CDR3 nucleotides: TGTGCCGTAGGAACGGCGGGGGCTCGGGCTTTCTTT. This gives the protein CAVGTAGARAFF.

This clone was seen a single time. A single base is all that separates this from a far larger clone, so a read error is likely. The conserved phenylalanine or tryptophan is not found at the CDR3 terminus, so this likely reflects a read error. V usage is TRBV5-6 and J usage is TRBJ1-5; unclear D gene. The CDR3 is made up of 13 amino acids. Germline V gene lookup returns CDR1 SGHDT and CDR2 YYEEEE. V was pared by 0 bases and J by 5 bases, with 6 bases between. The CDR3 region is CASSLGLHQPQHL. The DNA for the CDR3 is TGTGCCAGCAGCTTGGGTCTACATCAGCCCCAGCATCTT.

Note on this clone: With a far larger clone one base away, a read error is the likely cause. The chain joins TRBV6-6 to TRBJ1-4; TRBD1 agrees at 9 bases. This CDR3 has 15 residues. Germline V lookup: CDR1 MNHNY, CDR2 SVGAGI (reference sequence). CDR3 DNA sequence: TGTGCCAGCGGTTACCTGGGACAGGGAAATGAAAAACTGTTTTTT. It specifies CASGYLGQGNEKLFF.

This rearrangement joins TRBV2 to TRBJ1-2; D gene ambiguous. Germline loops: CDR1 SNHLY, CDR2 FYNNEI. The V end was cut by 2 bases, the J end by 5 bases, with 6 bases between. The CDR3 length is 12 residues. This CDR3 reads CASSESGYGYTF. CDR3 nucleotides: TGTGCCAGCAGTGAAAGTGGGTATGGCTACACCTTC.

This clone was counted only a few times. This same CDR3 is encoded by further DNA sequences in the sample. This sequence joins TRBV2 and TRBJ2-5; D gene ambiguous. Trimming took 2 bases from V and 4 from J, leaving 5 bases between them. Looked up from germline, CDR1 is SNHLY and CDR2 is FYNNEI. The CDR3 has 12 residues. The CDR3 nucleotides read TGTGCCAGCAGTGAATACGGAGAGACCCAGTACTTC. This codes for CASSEYGETQYF.

This clone has more than one count but fewer than ten. CDR3 in DNA: TGTGCCTGGAGTTCACATGGGACAGGGGTGGCAGATACGCAGTATTTT. Translating it yields CAWSSHGTGVADTQYF. The chain couples TRBV30 to TRBJ2-3; 10 nucleotides agree with TRBD1. This CDR3 has 16 residues. V lost 2 bases, J lost 4 bases, and 9 bases stayed unmatched. Germline V gene data show CDR1 as GTSNPN and CDR2 as SVGIG (reference sequence). Based on the CDR3 plus reference TRBV30 and TRBJ2-3, the full variable domain is SQTIHQWPATLVQPVGSPLSLECTVEGTSNPNLYWYRQAAGRGLQLLFYSVGIGQISSEVPQNLSASRPQDRQFILSSKKLLLSDSGFYLCAWSSHGTGVADTQYFGPGTRLTVL.

This clone showed up many times. The sample holds other DNA sequences that translate to the same CDR3. J is TRBJ2-1 and V is TRBV30; D tentatively reads TRBD1 or TRBD2 (6 bases each). CDR1 GTSNPN and CDR2 SVGIG come from the germline V gene (reference sequence). The CDR3 is made up of 14 amino acids. Trimming removed 4 bases from V and 4 bases from J, with 14 bases in between. CDR3 residues: CAWNAGHKYNEQFF. The CDR3 DNA reads as TGTGCCTGGAATGCGGGACATAAATACAATGAGCAGTTCTTC. Full variable domain (rest looked up from reference TRBV30 and TRBJ2-1): SQTIHQWPATLVQPVGSPLSLECTVEGTSNPNLYWYRQAAGRGLQLLFYSVGIGQISSEVPQNLSASRPQDRQFILSSKKLLLSDSGFYLCAWNAGHKYNEQFFGPGTRLTVL.

In its sample, this clone was seen once. CDR3: CASSPRQGYEQYF. CDR3 coding DNA: TGCGCCAGCAGCCCCCGGCAGGGCTACGAGCAGTACTTC. The chain links TRBV4-1 to TRBJ2-7; D is perhaps TRBD1 (5 bases). The CDR3 is 13 amino acids. The germline V gene has CDR1 MGHRA and CDR2 YSYEKL. Between the trimmed V and J ends, which lost 4 bases and 3 bases, there was a span of 10 bases.

The V and J genes are TRBV6-5 and TRBJ2-1; no clear D gene. V was clipped by 4 bases and J by 9 bases, with 10 bases between them. The germline V gene encodes CDR1 MNHEY and CDR2 SVGAGI. The CDR3 runs to 12 residues. The CDR3 DNA is TGTGCCAGCAGTTCCGATAGTCGTGAGCAGTTCTTC. It encodes CASSSDSREQFF.

As regards this clone: Other DNA sequences in the sample encode the same CDR3. The rearrangement joins TRBV9 to TRBJ2-7, with TRBD1 matching over 8 bases. This CDR3 region has 14 residues. CDR1 SGDLS and CDR2 YYNGEE come from the germline V gene. Trimming removed 3 bases from V and 3 bases from J; junction bases left unmatched: 5. The CDR3 coding sequence is TGTGCCAGCAGCGGGGGGACAGGTTTCTACGAGCAGTACTTC. Protein product: CASSGGTGFYEQYF. The full variable domain, in which reference TRBV9 and TRBJ2-7 provide the parts outside the CDR3, is DSGVTQTPKHLITATGQRVTLRCSPRSGDLSVYWYQQSLDQGLQFLIQYYNGEERAKGNILERFSAQQFPDLHSELNLSSLELGDSALYFCASSGGTGFYEQYFGPGTRLTVT.

This clone was detected only once. V and J are TRBV18 and TRBJ2-1; unclear D gene. CDR1 and CDR2 from the germline V gene are KGHSH and LQKENI. This CDR3 contains 16 residues. The germline V and J ends were trimmed by 2 bases and 0 bases, with 11 bases remaining between them. The CDR3 protein is CASSPSVSGSYNEQFF. CDR3 nucleotides: TGTGCCAGCTCACCATCCGTCAGTGGCTCCTACAATGAGCAGTTCTTC.

The V call is TRBV28, the J call TRBJ2-7; D may be TRBD1 (6 bases). This CDR3 comprises 13 residues. The V end lost 6 bases, the J end lost 3 bases, and 12 bases lay between the germline ends. CDR1 MDHEN and CDR2 SYDVKM come from the germline V gene. The CDR3 nucleotides are TGTGCCAGCAGCTTCACAGGGTACTACGAGCAGTACTTC. The encoded protein is CASSFTGYYEQYF.

In the case of this clone: A far larger clone is just one base off, so this is likely a read error. The J gene is TRBJ2-2, the V gene TRBV2, with D perhaps assigned TRBD1 or TRBD2 (5 bases each). This CDR3 comprises 18 residues. Germline CDR1 reads SNHLY; CDR2 reads FYNNEI. V was cut by 0 bases and J by 2 bases, with 16 bases left in between. The CDR3 spells CASSEAARSGTNTGELFF. The CDR3 DNA sequence: TGTGCCAGCAGTGAAGCAGCTAGGTCAGGGACCAACACCGGGGAGCTGTTTTTT.

The V and J genes are TRBV28 and TRBJ2-7, with 10 bases identical to TRBD1. Germline V gene lookup returns CDR1 MDHEN and CDR2 SYDVKM. The trim removed 4 bases at V and 7 bases at J, leaving 7 bases unmatched. The CDR3 covers 14 residues. The CDR3 reads CASSSHGTGVEQYF. DNA of the CDR3: TGTGCCAGCAGTTCCCACGGGACAGGGGTTGAGCAGTACTTC.

The chain's CDR3 is CASSQEGGHYEQYF. The CDR3 DNA reads TGCGCCAGCAGCCAAGAGGGGGGACACTACGAGCAGTACTTC. The rearrangement uses TRBV4-1 and TRBJ2-7, with D perhaps given as TRBD1 or TRBD2 (6 bases each). Germline V gene sequence: CDR1 MGHRA, CDR2 YSYEKL. CDR3 length equals 14 residues. V gave up 0 bases and J gave up 3 bases, with 9 bases separating them.

This chain joins TRBV7-2 and TRBJ2-7; 12 positions agree with TRBD1. The CDR3 extends over 16 amino acids. Germline-derived CDR1 and CDR2 are SGHTA and FQGNSA. V trimming: 3 bases; J trimming: 5 bases; junction bases outside the gene matches: 8. The DNA for the CDR3 is TGTGCCAGCAGCTTGGAACCGGGACAGGGGGCCCACGAGCAGTACTTC. It is translated as CASSLEPGQGAHEQYF.

Concerning this clone itself: A much larger clone differs by one base, so this may be a read error. The gene calls are TRBV7-2 and TRBJ2-7, with 7 positions matching TRBD1. The germline V gene encodes CDR1 SGHTA and CDR2 FQGNSA. Trimming cost V 3 bases and J 6 bases; bases outside gene matches: 8. This CDR3 contains 14 residues. CDR3 loop: CASSLATGLCEQYF. CDR3 DNA: TGTGCCAGCAGCTTGGCGACAGGGTTGTGCGAGCAGTACTTC. The full variable domain, in which reference TRBV7-2 and TRBJ2-7 provide the parts outside the CDR3, is GAGVSQSPSNKVTEKGKDVELRCDPISGHTALYWYRQSLGQGLEFLIYFQGNSAPDKSGLPSDRFSAERTGGSVSTLTIQRTQQEDSAVYLCASSLATGLCEQYFGPGTRLTVT.

The CDR3 spells CASSSRTDQPQHF. The CDR3 bases are TGTGCCAGCAGTTCCCGGACGGATCAGCCCCAGCATTTT. This chain links TRBV7-6 with TRBJ1-5; no reliable D call. Trimming took off 6 bases at V and 5 bases at J, with 11 bases between the two ends. The length of the CDR3 is 13 residues. CDR1 and CDR2 (germline): SGHVS, FNYEAQ.

In its sample, this clone was seen a few times. It is likely a read error: a sequence one base away is far more abundant. Other DNA variants within this sample encode the same CDR3. This chain links TRBV2 with TRBJ2-5; D may correspond to TRBD1 or TRBD2 (5 bases each). CDR1 SNHLY and CDR2 FYNNEI come from the germline V gene. The CDR3 is 13 amino acids. Trimming removed 9 bases from V and 2 bases from J, with 13 bases in between. This CDR3 reads CASSRDGQETQYF. CDR3 bases: TGTGCCAGTAGCCGGGACGGACAAGAGACCCAGTACTTC. Filled out from reference TRBV2 and TRBJ2-5, the complete variable domain reads EPEVTQTPSHQVTQMGQEVILRCVPISNHLYFYWYRQILGQKVEFLVSFYNNEISEKSEIFDDQFSVERPDGSNFTLKIRSTKLEDSAMYFCASSRDGQETQYFGPGTRLLVL.

The count of this clone is one. In nucleotides, the CDR3 is TGTGCCAGCAGCTTAGGTGGCCCAGGGGTACCCCCCAACGAGCAGTACTTC. Protein: CASSLGGPGVPPNEQYF. The chain combines TRBV7-8 with TRBJ2-7; a possible D gene is TRBD1 (6 bases). This CDR3 contains 17 residues. Germline CDR1 reads SGHVS; CDR2 reads FQNEAQ. Trimming removed 1 base from V and 5 bases from J, with 21 bases in between.